This TCR beta chain was identified during a study of vaccination effects on CD4 cells after COVID-19. V dropped 5 bases and J dropped 4; count of bases not matched to a gene: 8. The CDR3 runs to 15 residues. Germline-derived CDR1 and CDR2 are MNHEY and SVGAGI. CD4+ T cells were isolated after less than 12 days of culture. The participants, recipients of two vaccine doses, got either BNT162b2 or mRNA-1273. This clone appeared a single time. Its antigen is still unknown. Libraries were prepared by immunoSEQ multiplex PCR; TCRdb keeps only in-frame clonotypes and omits some of them. Of more than 60,000 clones in the sample, 74% are singletons; the top ten hold 2% to 2.5%.

This chain joins TRBV6-5 and TRBJ2-5; TRBD1 agrees at 9 bases. Specimen: CD4+ T cells from PBMCs cultured without peptide, collected after COVID-19 vaccination. The origin of this receptor is a human donor who received a COVID-19 vaccine. CDR3 protein: CASSPGQGDLETQYF. The CDR3 region has the DNA TGTGCCAGCAGTCCGGGACAGGGTGATTTAGAGACCCAGTACTTC.